This T cell receptor (beta chain) was sequenced for a study of shared clonotypes between healthy human individuals. The protocol was immunoSEQ multiplex PCR, while the TCRdb copy is restricted to in-frame clones and leaves out a portion. The table records some 500,000 clones, roughly three quarters of them present only once. For this clone: Its cognate antigen is unknown.

Findings and caveats of the study: Sample collection involved blood only; tissue repertoires are likely different. Owing to a small donor count, the genetic and exposure-history diversity represented was limited.

The CDR3 totals 10 residues. With 8 bases removed from V and 7 bases from J, the gap between germline ends came to 11 bases. Germline values: CDR1 DFQATT, CDR2 SNEGSKA (reference sequence). The sequencing sample was made of PBMCs. V and J are TRBV20-1 and TRBJ1-2; D is undetermined. This sequence was found in a woman aged 40 to 55 in good health. Some clones in this sample may be carry-over from other donors' samples. CDR3 coding DNA: TGCAGTTTCCTGGAGGTTGGCTACACCTTC. It yields the protein CSFLEVGYTF.